Listed here are 20 T cell receptor beta chains from one sample, sequenced in a study of CD8 T cells in ankylosing spondylitis. TCRdb passed the 5' RACE reads through MiXCR, listing each CDR3 protein once. In the table there are approximately 200,000 distinct CDR3 sequences, roughly 13% of which are singletons. Sample: blood, either unsorted or a sorted T cell fraction (not recorded which). Receptor source: a male donor with ankylosing spondylitis or in good health (not recorded which).

V is TRBV10-2 and J is TRBJ2-3, with 7 bases lining up with TRBD2. Looked up from germline, CDR1 is WSHSY and CDR2 is SAAADI. The CDR3 is 15 residues long. J gave up 5 bases and V 0 bases, and 5 bases lay outside the gene matches. The CDR3 spells CASSESPGEGDTQYF. CDR3 nucleotides: TGCGCCAGCAGTGAGTCGCCGGGGGAGGGAGATACGCAGTATTTT.

Details on this clonotype: One junction end does not reproduce the germline sequence, and a read error may be involved. The chain links TRBV5-1 to TRBJ2-7; D might be TRBD1 (5 bases). Germline V gene data show CDR1 as SGHRS and CDR2 as YFSETQ. CDR3 size: 15 residues. For the CDR3, the DNA is TGCACCAGCAGCGCCAACCAGGGCAACAGCTACGAGCAGTACTTC. This translates into CTSSANQGNSYEQYF.

This clonotype was observed at least ten times. The chain joins TRBV5-1 to TRBJ2-1; 8 bases fit TRBD1. Losses at the gene ends were 7 bases for V and 8 bases for J; bases not matched to a gene: 8. Germline V lookup: CDR1 SGHRS, CDR2 YFSETQ. This CDR3 region has 13 residues. CDR3 nucleotide sequence: TGCGCCAGCGCCGGACAGGGTAACGATGAGCAGTTCTTC. This translates into CASAGQGNDEQFF.

This clonotype has only a few counts. The chain is built from TRBV6-1 and TRBJ2-1; D may correspond to TRBD1 or TRBD2 (7 bases each). This CDR3 is 14 amino acids long. Germline CDR1 is MNHNS and CDR2 is SASEGT. V dropped 8 bases and J dropped 7 bases, with 18 bases sitting between them. The CDR3 here is CASGGGTDYNEQFF. CDR3 nucleotide sequence: TGTGCCAGCGGGGGAGGGACAGATTATAATGAGCAGTTCTTC.

A few counts support this clonotype. The V call is TRBV7-7, the J call TRBJ2-5; weak D call: TRBD1 (5 bases). V gave up 2 bases and J gave up 1 base, with 11 bases separating them. CDR3 size: 15 residues. Per the germline V gene, CDR1 is SSHAT and CDR2 is FNYEAQ (reference sequence). CDR3 residues: CASSLQGAPQETQYF. The CDR3 region has the DNA TGTGCCAGCAGCTTACAAGGGGCCCCCCAAGAGACCCAGTACTTC.

This clonotype came up a few times. The rearrangement uses TRBV19 and TRBJ2-3; D is uncertain. V was cut by 7 bases and J by 2 bases, with 10 bases left in between. This CDR3 has 13 residues. The germline gives CDR1 LNHDA, CDR2 SQIVND (reference sequence). This CDR3 reads CASTPGNTDTQYF. DNA for the CDR3: TGTGCCAGTACCCCCGGCAACACAGATACGCAGTATTTT.

In this sample, this clonotype turned up a few times. The V gene is TRBV5-5, the J gene TRBJ2-3; D remains unclear. CDR1 and CDR2 (germline): SGHKS, YYEKEE (reference sequence). With 2 bases removed from V and 6 bases from J, the gap between germline ends came to 13 bases. The CDR3 is 14 amino acids. The chain's CDR3 is CASSFEGVRDTQYF. The CDR3 DNA reads TGTGCCAGCAGCTTCGAAGGAGTTAGGGATACGCAGTATTTT.

This clonotype has a handful of counts. V is TRBV30 and J is TRBJ2-1; D call uncertain. This CDR3 comprises 15 residues. V dropped 0 bases and J dropped 0 bases, with 9 bases sitting between them. CDR1 is GTSNPN, CDR2 SVGIG, per germline (reference sequence). CDR3 in amino acids: CAWSVRRSSYNEQFF. The CDR3 DNA follows: TGTGCCTGGAGTGTACGTCGGTCCTCCTACAATGAGCAGTTCTTC.

At least ten counts were recorded for this clonotype. This chain joins TRBV11-1 and TRBJ2-1; 9 bases agree with TRBD2. V trimming: 5 bases; J trimming: 4 bases; junction bases outside the gene matches: 15. This CDR3 has 18 residues. Germline V lookup: CDR1 SGHAT, CDR2 FQDESV (reference sequence). The CDR3 bases are TGTGCCAGCAGCCCGATGGGAGCGGGGGGTTCTTTTTACAATGAGCAGTTCTTC. This translates into CASSPMGAGGSFYNEQFF.

This clonotype was observed a handful of times. The chain couples TRBV4-2 to TRBJ2-1, with TRBD1 as a possible D gene (6 bases). This CDR3 comprises 16 residues. Per germline, CDR1 LGHNA and CDR2 YNFKEQ. Trimming stripped 0 bases from V and 1 base from J, with 10 bases between. The chain's CDR3 is CASSQDSGTSYNEQFF. The CDR3 DNA reads as TGTGCCAGCAGCCAAGATTCGGGGACATCCTACAATGAGCAGTTCTTC.

V and J are TRBV7-9 and TRBJ2-1; the match to TRBD2 covers 13 bases. V lost 6 bases, J lost 5 bases, and 10 bases stayed unmatched. CDR1 is SEHNR and CDR2 is FQNEAQ in the germline V gene (reference sequence). The CDR3 runs 17 residues. The CDR3 DNA reads as TGTGCCAGCAGGGGGGCTCGGACTAGCGGGAGAGACAATGAGCAGTTCTTC. This gives the protein CASRGARTSGRDNEQFF.

The chain employs TRBV5-1 and TRBJ2-7; 10 bases line up with TRBD1. The CDR3 loop spans 15 amino acids. Trimming took 6 bases from V and 0 from J; bases not matched to a gene: 6. Germline CDR1 reads SGHRS; CDR2 reads YFSETQ. The chain's CDR3 is CASTRGQGSSYEQYF. The CDR3 DNA reads TGCGCCAGCACACGGGGACAGGGGAGCTCCTACGAGCAGTACTTC.

The chain joins TRBV4-1 to TRBJ2-1, with 10 bases aligning to TRBD1. Germline CDR1 is MGHRA and CDR2 is YSYEKL. Trimming cost V 4 bases and J 5 bases; bases outside gene matches: 5. CDR3 length equals 15 residues. The CDR3 protein is CASSRAGQGDNEQFF. The CDR3 bases are TGCGCCAGCAGCCGGGCCGGACAGGGGGACAATGAGCAGTTCTTC.

V and J are TRBV7-8 and TRBJ2-1; the D gene is possibly TRBD1 (5 bases). CDR1 and CDR2 (germline): SGHVS, FQNEAQ. CDR3 size: 14 residues. V was shortened by 4 bases and J by 5 bases, with 12 bases between the two germline ends. The CDR3 DNA is TGTGCCAGCAGCTCCTTGGCAGGGCACAATGAGCAGTTCTTC. It is translated as CASSSLAGHNEQFF.

Many counts were recorded for this clonotype. The V and J genes are TRBV10-2 and TRBJ2-2; D could derive from TRBD1 or TRBD2 (5 bases each). This CDR3 contains 13 residues. CDR1 WSHSY and CDR2 SAAADI come from the germline V gene. The V gene lost 2 bases and the J gene lost 4 bases, with 5 bases spanning the gap. This chain's CDR3 is CASSEGGTGELFF. The CDR3 DNA sequence: TGCGCCAGCAGTGAGGGGGGCACCGGGGAGCTGTTTTTT.

J is TRBJ2-7 and V is TRBV7-8; possible D gene TRBD2, 5 bases. The V end lost 8 bases, the J end lost 2 bases, and 16 bases lay between the germline ends. The CDR3 is 14 residues long. The germline V gene encodes CDR1 SGHVS and CDR2 FQNEAQ. The CDR3 sequence: CASGPGLAAYEQYF. The CDR3 coding sequence is TGTGCCAGCGGCCCCGGGCTAGCAGCCTACGAGCAGTACTTC.

The chain couples TRBV19 to TRBJ1-2; D not certain. Trimming took off 2 bases at V and 8 bases at J, with 6 bases between the two ends. This CDR3 spans 11 amino acids. CDR1 and CDR2 from the germline V gene are LNHDA and SQIVND (reference sequence). CDR3 region: CASSIWEGYTF. CDR3 sequence (DNA): TGTGCCAGTAGTATATGGGAAGGCTACACCTTC.

There are many counts of this clonotype. J is TRBJ2-1 and V is TRBV12-3 or TRBV12-4, with D possibly being TRBD1 or TRBD2 (5 bases each). The CDR3 has 17 residues. V gave up 6 bases and J gave up 2 bases, with 20 bases separating them. CDR3 DNA sequence: TGTGCCAGCAGCCGAGCCTACGGGGCCGAAACCTACAATGAGCAGTTCTTC. Protein sequence: CASSRAYGAETYNEQFF.

This clonotype turned up a few times. The chain has TRBV6-2 or TRBV6-3 and TRBJ1-2; possibly TRBD1 for D (5 bases). This CDR3 region has 16 residues. V shed 2 bases and J shed 3 bases, with 16 bases lying between them. Looked up from germline, CDR1 is MNHEY and CDR2 is SVGEGT. In DNA form, the CDR3 reads TGTGCCAGCAGTTACCGGAGCGCCCGGGGGGACTATGGCTACACCTTC. Its translation is CASSYRSARGDYGYTF.

This clonotype turned up a few times. This sequence joins TRBV27 and TRBJ1-1; D is perhaps TRBD1 (6 bases). The V gene's germline CDR1 is MNHEY and CDR2 SMNVEV (reference sequence). The CDR3 sequence is 14 residues long. Trimming removed 7 bases at V and 4 bases at J, with 16 bases between. CDR3 loop: CASNVRGAITEAFF. The CDR3, as DNA: TGTGCCAGCAATGTTAGGGGGGCGATCACTGAAGCTTTCTTT.